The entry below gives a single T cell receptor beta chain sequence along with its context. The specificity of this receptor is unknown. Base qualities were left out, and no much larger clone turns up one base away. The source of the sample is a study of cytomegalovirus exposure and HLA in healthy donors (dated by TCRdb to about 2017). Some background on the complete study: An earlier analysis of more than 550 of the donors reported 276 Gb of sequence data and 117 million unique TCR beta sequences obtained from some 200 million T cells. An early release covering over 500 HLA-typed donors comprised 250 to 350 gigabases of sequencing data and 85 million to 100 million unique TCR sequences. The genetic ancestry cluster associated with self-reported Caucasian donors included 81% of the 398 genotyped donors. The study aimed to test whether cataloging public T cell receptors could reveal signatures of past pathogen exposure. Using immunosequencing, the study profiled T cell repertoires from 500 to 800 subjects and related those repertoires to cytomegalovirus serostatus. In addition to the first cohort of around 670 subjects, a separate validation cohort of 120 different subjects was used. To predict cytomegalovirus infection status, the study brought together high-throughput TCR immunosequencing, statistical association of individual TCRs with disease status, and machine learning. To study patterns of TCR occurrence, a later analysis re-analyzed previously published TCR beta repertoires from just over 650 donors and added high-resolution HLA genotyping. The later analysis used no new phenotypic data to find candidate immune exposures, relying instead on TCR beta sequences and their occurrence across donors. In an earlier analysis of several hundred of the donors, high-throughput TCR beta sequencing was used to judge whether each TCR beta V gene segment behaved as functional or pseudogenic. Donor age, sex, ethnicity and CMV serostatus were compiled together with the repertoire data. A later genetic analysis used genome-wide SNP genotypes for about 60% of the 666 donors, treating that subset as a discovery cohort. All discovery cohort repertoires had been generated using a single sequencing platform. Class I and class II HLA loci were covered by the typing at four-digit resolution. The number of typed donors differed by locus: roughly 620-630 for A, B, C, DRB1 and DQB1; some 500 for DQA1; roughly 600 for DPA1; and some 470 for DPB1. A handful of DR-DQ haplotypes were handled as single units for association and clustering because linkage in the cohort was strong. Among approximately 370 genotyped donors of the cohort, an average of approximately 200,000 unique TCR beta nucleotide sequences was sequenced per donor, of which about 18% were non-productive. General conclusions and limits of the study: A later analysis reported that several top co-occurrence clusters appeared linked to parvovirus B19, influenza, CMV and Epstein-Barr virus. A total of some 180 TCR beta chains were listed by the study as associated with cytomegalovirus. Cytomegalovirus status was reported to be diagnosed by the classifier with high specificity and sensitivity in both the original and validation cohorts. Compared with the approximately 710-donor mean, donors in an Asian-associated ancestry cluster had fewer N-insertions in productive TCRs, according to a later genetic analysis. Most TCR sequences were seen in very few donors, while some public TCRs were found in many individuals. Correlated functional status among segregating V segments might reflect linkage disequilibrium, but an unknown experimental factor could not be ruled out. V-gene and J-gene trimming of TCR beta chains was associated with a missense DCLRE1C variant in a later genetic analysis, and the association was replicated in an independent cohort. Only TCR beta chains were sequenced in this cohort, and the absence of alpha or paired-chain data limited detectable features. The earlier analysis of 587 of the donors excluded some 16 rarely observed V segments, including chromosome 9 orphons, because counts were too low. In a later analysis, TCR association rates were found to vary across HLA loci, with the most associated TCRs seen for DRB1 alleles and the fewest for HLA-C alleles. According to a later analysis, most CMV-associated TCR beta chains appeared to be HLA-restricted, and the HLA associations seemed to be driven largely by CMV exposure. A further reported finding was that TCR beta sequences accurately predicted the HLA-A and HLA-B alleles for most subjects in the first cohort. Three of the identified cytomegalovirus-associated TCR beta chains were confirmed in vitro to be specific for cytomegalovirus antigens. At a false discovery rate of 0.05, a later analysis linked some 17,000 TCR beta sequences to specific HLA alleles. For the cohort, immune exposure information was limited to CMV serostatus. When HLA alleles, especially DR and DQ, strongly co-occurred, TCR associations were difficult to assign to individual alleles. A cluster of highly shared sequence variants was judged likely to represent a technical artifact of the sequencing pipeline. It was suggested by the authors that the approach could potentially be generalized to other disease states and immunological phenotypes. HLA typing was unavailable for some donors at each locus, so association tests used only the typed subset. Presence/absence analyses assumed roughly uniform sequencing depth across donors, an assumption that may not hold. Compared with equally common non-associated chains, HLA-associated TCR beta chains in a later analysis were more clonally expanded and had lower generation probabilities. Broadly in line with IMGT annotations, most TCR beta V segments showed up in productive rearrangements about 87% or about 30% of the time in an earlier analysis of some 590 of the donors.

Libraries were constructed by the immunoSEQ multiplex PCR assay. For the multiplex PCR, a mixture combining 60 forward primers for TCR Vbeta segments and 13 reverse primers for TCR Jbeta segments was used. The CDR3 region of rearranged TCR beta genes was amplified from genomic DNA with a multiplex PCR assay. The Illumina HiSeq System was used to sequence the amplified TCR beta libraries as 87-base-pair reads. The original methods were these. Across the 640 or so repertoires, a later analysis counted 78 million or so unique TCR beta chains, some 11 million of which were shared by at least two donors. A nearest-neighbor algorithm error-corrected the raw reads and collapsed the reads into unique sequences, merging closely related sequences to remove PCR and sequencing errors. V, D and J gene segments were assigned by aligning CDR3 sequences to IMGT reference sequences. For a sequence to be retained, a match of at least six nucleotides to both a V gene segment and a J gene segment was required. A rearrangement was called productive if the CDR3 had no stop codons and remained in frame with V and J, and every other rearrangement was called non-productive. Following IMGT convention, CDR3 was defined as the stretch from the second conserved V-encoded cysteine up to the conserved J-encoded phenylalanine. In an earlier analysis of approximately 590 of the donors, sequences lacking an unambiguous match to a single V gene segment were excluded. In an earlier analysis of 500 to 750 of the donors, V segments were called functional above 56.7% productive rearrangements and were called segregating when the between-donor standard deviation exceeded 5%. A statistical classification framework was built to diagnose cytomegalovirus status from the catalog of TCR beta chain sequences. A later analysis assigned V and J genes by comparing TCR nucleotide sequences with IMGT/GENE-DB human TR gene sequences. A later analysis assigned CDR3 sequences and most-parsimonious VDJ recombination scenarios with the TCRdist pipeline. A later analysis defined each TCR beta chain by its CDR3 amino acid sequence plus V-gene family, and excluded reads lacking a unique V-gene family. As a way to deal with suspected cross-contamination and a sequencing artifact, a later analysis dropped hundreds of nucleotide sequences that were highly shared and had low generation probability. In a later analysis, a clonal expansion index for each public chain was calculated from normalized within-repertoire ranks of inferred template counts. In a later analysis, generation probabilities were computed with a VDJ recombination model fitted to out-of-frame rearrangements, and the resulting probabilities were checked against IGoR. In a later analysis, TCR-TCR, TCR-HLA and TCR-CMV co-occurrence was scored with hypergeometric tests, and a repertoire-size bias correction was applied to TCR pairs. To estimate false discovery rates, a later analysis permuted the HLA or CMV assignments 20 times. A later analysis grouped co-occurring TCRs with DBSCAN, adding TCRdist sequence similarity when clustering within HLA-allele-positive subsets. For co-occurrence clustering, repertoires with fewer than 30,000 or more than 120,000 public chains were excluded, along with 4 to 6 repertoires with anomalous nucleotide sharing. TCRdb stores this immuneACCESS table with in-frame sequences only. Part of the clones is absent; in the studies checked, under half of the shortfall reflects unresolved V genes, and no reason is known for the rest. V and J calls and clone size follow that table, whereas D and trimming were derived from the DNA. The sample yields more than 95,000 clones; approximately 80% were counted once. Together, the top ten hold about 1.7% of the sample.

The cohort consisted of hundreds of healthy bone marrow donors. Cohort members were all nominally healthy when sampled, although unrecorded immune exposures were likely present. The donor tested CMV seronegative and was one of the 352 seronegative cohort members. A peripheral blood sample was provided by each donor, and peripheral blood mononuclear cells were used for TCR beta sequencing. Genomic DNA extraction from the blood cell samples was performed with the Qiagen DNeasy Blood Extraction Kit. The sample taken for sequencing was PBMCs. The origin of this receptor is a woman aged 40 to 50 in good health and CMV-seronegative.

The CDR3 amino acid sequence is: CASSLQGAYGYTF. In nucleotides, the sequence is TGTGCCAGCAGTTTACAGGGGGCCTATGGCTACACCTTC. Here the chain combines TRBV28 and TRBJ1-2; 8 of the junction bases match TRBD1. According to the germline V gene, CDR1 reads MDHEN and CDR2 reads SYDVKM. Trimming takes 2 bases off V and 4 bases off J; junction bases not matched to a gene: 0. The CDR3 sequence holds 13 residues, the cysteine and phenylalanine included. CDR3 DNA is the only sequence kept; it has 39 bases, read in frame from the first base.